Below are 17 T cell receptor beta chains sequenced from a single sample in a study of Tregs in tolerant kidney transplant recipients. These TCRs are of unknown antigen specificity. Using immunoSEQ multiplex PCR, the repertoire was profiled, and TCRdb retains in-frame clones only, with some absent. The data contain about 8,600 clones, about half of them singletons. Source material: CD4+ T cells from blood cultured with allogeneic cells. These receptors were collected from a human donor in good health.

This chain links TRBV5-7 with TRBJ2-5; 7 bases are shared with TRBD1. TRBV5-7 is annotated as an ORF whose role is uncertain. This CDR3 region has 18 residues. Unmatched junction bases numbered 16, after V lost 0 bases and J lost 5 bases. CDR3: CASSLAPGQEIMVETQYF. CDR3 bases: TGTGCCAGCAGCTTGGCCCCAGGACAGGAGATTATGGTGGAGACCCAGTACTTC.

The V gene is TRBV7-3, the J gene TRBJ2-7; D not certain. The CDR3 is 14 residues long. Germline V gene data show CDR1 as SGHTA and CDR2 as FQGTGA. Trimming pared 5 bases from V and 3 bases from J, leaving 14 bases between. CDR3 in amino acids: CASSPRPKHYEQYF. As DNA, the CDR3 is TGTGCCAGCAGCCCCCGGCCAAAACACTACGAGCAGTACTTC.

This chain links TRBV27 with TRBJ2-7, with 7 bases matching TRBD1. The CDR3 is made up of 15 amino acids. V was clipped by 4 bases and J by 0 bases; unmatched bases: 6. CDR1 is MNHEY, CDR2 SMNVEV, per germline (reference sequence). CDR3: CASSSTGQVSYEQYF. CDR3 coding DNA: TGTGCCAGCAGTTCCACAGGACAGGTCTCCTACGAGCAGTACTTC.

This clone turned up a few times. The rearrangement links TRBV4-3 to TRBJ2-1; D is unresolved. Trimming took off 4 bases at V and 7 bases at J, with 23 bases between the two ends. The CDR3 length is 17 residues. Germline-derived CDR1 and CDR2 are LGHNA and YSLEER. The CDR3 coding sequence is TGCGCCAGCAGCCGGGTCCCCTTAGGGAACCGGGTGAATGAGCAGTTCTTC. Encoded protein: CASSRVPLGNRVNEQFF.

V usage is TRBV15 and J usage is TRBJ2-7; weak D call: TRBD2 (7 bases). V shed 3 bases and J shed 4 bases, with 16 bases lying between them. CDR3 length: 15 amino acids. Per the germline V gene, CDR1 is LNHNV and CDR2 is YYDKDF (reference sequence). In DNA form, the CDR3 reads TGTGCCACCAGCAGCCCCGCGGGGGCGGTTTACGAGCAGTACTTC. It is translated as CATSSPAGAVYEQYF. The full variable domain, its missing parts supplied by reference TRBV15 and TRBJ2-7, is DAMVIQNPRYQVTQFGKPVTLSCSQTLNHNVMYWYQQKSSQAPKLLFHYYDKDFNNEADTPDNFQSRRPNTSFCFLDIRSPGLGDTAMYLCATSSPAGAVYEQYFGPGTRLTVT.

This clone was detected a few times. The rearrangement links TRBV9 to TRBJ2-3; TRBD2 is a possible D gene (7 bases). In germline, CDR1 is SGDLS, CDR2 YYNGEE. This CDR3 is built from 16 residues. Trimming left V 3 bases short and J 8 bases short, with 22 bases between. The CDR3 loop is CASSASGGVGQITQYF. DNA for the CDR3: TGTGCCAGCAGCGCATCGGGGGGCGTCGGTCAGATTACGCAGTATTTT.

In its sample, this clone is large (0.1 to 1%). This chain's CDR3 is CASTARGSSYEQYF. The CDR3 DNA reads TGTGCCAGCACTGCCCGCGGGAGCTCCTACGAGCAGTACTTC. The chain has TRBV2 and TRBJ2-7; 7 bases map to TRBD2. J was trimmed by 0 bases and V by 7 bases; bases with no gene match: 6. The CDR3 contains 14 residues. From germline, CDR1 is SNHLY and CDR2 FYNNEI.

By share, this clone counts as medium-sized. The genes are TRBV11-3 and TRBJ2-1, with 7 bases fitting TRBD2. This CDR3 contains 12 residues. V lost 7 bases, J lost 6 bases, and 3 bases stayed unmatched. The germline CDR1 and CDR2 sequences are SGHNT and YENEEA. CDR3 coding DNA: TGTGCCAGCAAGCGGGGCCGCAATGAGCAGTTCTTC. This sequence encodes CASKRGRNEQFF.

This clone was counted between two and nine times. The V and J genes are TRBV7-3 and TRBJ1-6; D possibly corresponds to TRBD1 (6 bases). CDR1 is SGHTA, CDR2 FQGTGA, per germline. The CDR3 is 14 amino acids. Trimming cost V 0 bases and J 10 bases, with 10 bases left between them. CDR3 nucleotides: TGTGCCAGCAGCTTAACGACAGGAGGGTCACCCCTCCACTTT. This encodes CASSLTTGGSPLHF.

This clone was observed a handful of times. The chain is built from TRBV5-4 and TRBJ1-3, with unresolved D. The CDR3 runs 13 residues. Trimming removed 4 bases from V and 3 bases from J, with 8 bases in between. The germline V gene encodes CDR1 SGHNT and CDR2 YYREEE (reference sequence). The DNA of the CDR3 is TGTGCCAGCAGCAGGGAGGTTGGAAACACCATATATTTT. Its protein is CASSREVGNTIYF.

This clone has just a few counts. This chain uses TRBV30 with TRBJ1-2; 9 positions match TRBD1. Trimming took 3 bases from V and 4 from J; bases not matched to a gene: 3. CDR1 and CDR2 (germline): GTSNPN, SVGIG (reference sequence). The CDR3 sequence is 13 residues long. The CDR3 loop reads CAWSKTGGYGYTF. The CDR3 coding sequence is TGTGCCTGGAGCAAGACAGGGGGCTATGGCTACACCTTC.

This clone was seen more than once but under ten times. V is TRBV30 and J is TRBJ1-2; 7 nucleotides agree with TRBD1. Per the germline V gene, CDR1 is GTSNPN and CDR2 is SVGIG (reference sequence). The CDR3 is 12 amino acids. J lost 8 bases, V lost 0 bases, and 3 bases had no gene match. DNA for the CDR3: TGTGCCTGGAGTGTTAGGGGGCCGGGCTACACCTTC. This codes for CAWSVRGPGYTF.

This clone was recorded only once. This chain connects TRBV29-1 to TRBJ1-1; TRBD1 matches at 7 bases. This CDR3 region has 13 residues. Germline lookup yields CDR1 SQVTM and CDR2 ANQGSEA. Losses at the gene ends were 7 bases for V and 1 base for J; bases not matched to a gene: 6. In DNA form, the CDR3 reads TGCAGCGCTCGCCGACAGGGGAACACTGAAGCTTTCTTT. Translation: CSARRQGNTEAFF.

In this sample, this clone turned up a few times. The chain recombines TRBV7-9 with TRBJ1-6; D not certain. The CDR3 length is 12 residues. Germline-derived CDR1 and CDR2 are SEHNR and FQNEAQ (reference sequence). V was shortened by 3 bases and J by 7 bases, with 4 bases between the two germline ends. The CDR3 is CASSFPNSPLHF. CDR3 sequence (DNA): TGTGCCAGCAGCTTCCCCAATTCACCCCTCCACTTT.

The chain recombines TRBV10-3 with TRBJ1-5; 10 bases align to TRBD1. V dropped 10 bases and J dropped 7; count of bases not matched to a gene: 13. Germline-derived CDR1 and CDR2 are ENHRY and SYGVKD. The CDR3 consists of 15 residues. DNA for the CDR3: TGTGCCAGCAGGGAGGGGGACAGGGGACCCCAGCCCCAGCATTTT. It translates to CASREGDRGPQPQHF.

In its sample, this clone was seen once. This chain connects TRBV5-1 to TRBJ1-4, with D perhaps TRBD1 (6 bases). The germline V gene encodes CDR1 SGHRS and CDR2 YFSETQ. V lost 3 bases to trimming and J lost 7 bases, with 13 bases between them. This CDR3 has 14 residues. The CDR3 nucleotides read TGCGCCAGCAGCTCGCAGGGAGGGGGTGAAAAACTGTTTTTT. Residues: CASSSQGGGEKLFF.

The chain is built from TRBV11-3 and TRBJ1-2; D remains unclear. The germline V and J ends were trimmed by 0 bases and 4 bases, with 6 bases remaining between them. Germline V CDR1 and CDR2: SGHNT, YENEEA. The CDR3 runs 13 residues. The DNA for the CDR3 is TGTGCCAGCAGCTTAGATCCTGGCTATGGCTACACCTTC. Protein sequence: CASSLDPGYGYTF. The variable domain in full, with the rest retrieved from reference TRBV11-3 and TRBJ1-2, is EAGVVQSPRYKIIEKKQPVAFWCNPISGHNTLYWYLQNLGQGPELLIRYENEEAVDDSQLPKDRFSAERLKGVDSTLKIQPAELGDSAVYLCASSLDPGYGYTFGSGTRLTVV.